One sample yielded the 19 T cell receptor beta chains listed below, sequenced in a study of blood T cells in healthy people across ages. It was with a sample-barcoded 5' primer and a J-beta primer mix that a second PCR of roughly 7 to 12 cycles was run. TCRdb itself ran the 5' RACE reads through MiXCR, one entry per CDR3 protein. There are under 1,000,000 distinct CDR3 sequences in the sample; about 42% occur only once, and 15% to 20% lies in the top ten. Sequenced input: blood. The source is a man older than 75 in good health.

The rearrangement links TRBV20-1 to TRBJ1-1; possible D gene TRBD1, 5 bases. The V end lost 6 bases, the J end lost 1 base, and 12 bases lay between the germline ends. The CDR3 is 13 amino acids. Germline assignment: CDR1 DFQATT and CDR2 SNEGSKA (reference sequence). CDR3 sequence: CSATRAENTEAFF. CDR3 DNA: TGCAGTGCGACCAGGGCCGAGAACACTGAAGCTTTCTTT.

This clonotype was seen more than once but under ten times. The rearrangement uses TRBV7-2 and TRBJ2-7; 7 positions agree with TRBD1. The J segment lost 7 bases and the V segment lost 0 bases, leaving 12 bases of the junction unmatched. Looked up from germline, CDR1 is SGHTA and CDR2 is FQGNSA. The CDR3 contains 16 residues. The CDR3 protein is CASSLASGTAPGEQYF. CDR3 bases: TGTGCCAGCAGCTTAGCCTCCGGGACAGCCCCTGGAGAGCAGTACTTC.

The V gene is TRBV27, the J gene TRBJ2-7, with 10 bases fitting TRBD1. Germline values: CDR1 MNHEY, CDR2 SMNVEV (reference sequence). The trim removed 3 bases at V and 2 bases at J, leaving 10 bases unmatched. The CDR3 is 17 amino acids. The CDR3 spells CASSFSYPGTGAYEQYF. The CDR3 coding sequence is TGTGCCAGCAGTTTCTCGTACCCGGGGACAGGGGCCTACGAGCAGTACTTC.

The V call is TRBV7-6, the J call TRBJ1-2; a possible D gene is TRBD1 (6 bases). With 1 base removed from V and 0 bases from J, the gap between germline ends came to 18 bases. The CDR3 is made up of 18 amino acids. Germline-derived CDR1 and CDR2 are SGHVS and FNYEAQ. The CDR3 region has the DNA TGTGCCAGCAGCTTAGACTCCGGGACACCGGAAACTAACTATGGCTACACCTTC. This sequence encodes CASSLDSGTPETNYGYTF.

The chain uses TRBV29-1 and TRBJ2-5, with D perhaps matching TRBD1 (6 bases). The germline V gene has CDR1 SQVTM and CDR2 ANQGSEA. The CDR3 has 15 residues. Trimming pared 4 bases from V and 4 bases from J, leaving 19 bases between. CDR3 protein: CSVGDTGFLRETQYF. The CDR3 DNA sequence: TGCAGCGTTGGGGACACAGGGTTTCTGCGAGAGACCCAGTACTTC.

The chain is built from TRBV2 and TRBJ2-1; 12 bases are shared with TRBD2. Losses at the gene ends were 8 bases for V and 7 bases for J; bases not matched to a gene: 12. The CDR3 extends over 16 amino acids. Germline V gene lookup returns CDR1 SNHLY and CDR2 FYNNEI. The CDR3 is CASAGRLAGAINEQFF. The DNA of the CDR3 is TGTGCCAGCGCAGGCAGACTAGCGGGAGCCATTAATGAGCAGTTCTTC.

This sequence joins TRBV4-3 and TRBJ2-1, with no clear D. Trimming shortened V by 0 bases and J by 4 bases, and 13 bases separated the two germline ends. From germline, CDR1 is LGHNA and CDR2 YSLEER. The CDR3 is 16 amino acids. CDR3 in DNA: TGCGCCAGCAGCCAAGAATACCGTCAAATATACAATGAGCAGTTCTTC. Translated: CASSQEYRQIYNEQFF.

This chain uses TRBV7-9 with TRBJ2-3; no clear D. The CDR3 spans 13 residues. The germline gives CDR1 SEHNR, CDR2 FQNEAQ (reference sequence). Trimming left V 4 bases short and J 6 bases short, with 11 bases between. The CDR3 is CASSSRNRDTQYF. CDR3 coding DNA: TGTGCCAGCAGCTCCCGAAACCGGGATACGCAGTATTTT.

The chain joins TRBV4-1 to TRBJ2-3, with 7 bases lining up with TRBD2. The CDR3 has 16 residues. Germline CDR1 reads MGHRA; CDR2 reads YSYEKL. J was trimmed by 4 bases and V by 0 bases; bases with no gene match: 7. The CDR3 coding sequence is TGCGCCAGCAGCCAAGATAGCGGGTCCTTCGCAGATACGCAGTATTTT. It specifies CASSQDSGSFADTQYF.

V is TRBV9 and J is TRBJ2-3; 7 nucleotides agree with TRBD1. The CDR3 totals 14 residues. Losses at the gene ends were 4 bases for V and 4 bases for J; bases not matched to a gene: 6. Germline-derived CDR1 and CDR2 are SGDLS and YYNGEE. As DNA, the CDR3 is TGTGCCAGCAGCACTACCGGGACAGCAGATACGCAGTATTTT. This translates into CASSTTGTADTQYF. Looking up the rest from reference TRBV9 and TRBJ2-3 gives the full variable domain: DSGVTQTPKHLITATGQRVTLRCSPRSGDLSVYWYQQSLDQGLQFLIQYYNGEERAKGNILERFSAQQFPDLHSELNLSSLELGDSALYFCASSTTGTADTQYFGPGTRLTVL.

This chain links TRBV3-1 with TRBJ2-1; 7 nucleotides match TRBD2. The trim removed 1 base at V and 13 bases at J, leaving 10 bases unmatched. This CDR3 spans 14 amino acids. Per the germline V gene, CDR1 is LGHDT and CDR2 is YNNKEL (reference sequence). The CDR3 protein is CASSQGGAGARQFF. CDR3 sequence (DNA): TGTGCCAGCAGCCAAGGTGGGGCGGGAGCTCGACAGTTCTTC.

CDR3 protein: CASSRQRGDTQYF. CDR3 nucleotide sequence: TGTGCCAGCAGTCGACAAAGAGGAGATACGCAGTATTTT. This chain links TRBV12-3 or TRBV12-4 with TRBJ2-3; no definite D call. The CDR3 sequence is 13 residues long. V gave up 5 bases and J gave up 5 bases, with 11 bases separating them.

The chain carries TRBV20-1 and TRBJ1-2, with D possibly being TRBD1 (6 bases). Germline-derived CDR1 and CDR2 are DFQATT and SNEGSKA (reference sequence). The CDR3 runs to 13 residues. The germline V and J ends were trimmed by 6 bases and 2 bases, with 13 bases remaining between them. For the CDR3, the DNA is TGCAGTGCCGCCCGGGACATCAACTATGGCTACACCTTC. This gives the protein CSAARDINYGYTF.

This chain joins TRBV20-1 and TRBJ2-3; 10 nucleotides line up with TRBD2. The CDR3 totals 13 residues. CDR1 is DFQATT, CDR2 SNEGSKA, per germline (reference sequence). The CDR3, as DNA: TGCGGGACAGCGGGAGGGCAGGCAGATACGCAGTATTTT. Protein product: CGTAGGQADTQYF.

The rearrangement links TRBV29-1 to TRBJ2-3; TRBD1 is a possible D gene (5 bases). Trimming cost V 7 bases and J 5 bases, with 13 bases left between them. Germline V gives CDR1 SQVTM, CDR2 ANQGSEA. The CDR3 covers 12 residues. The CDR3 nucleotides are TGCAGCGACGAAAGGGGTGGAGATACGCAGTATTTT. The encoded protein is CSDERGGDTQYF.

This clonotype has more than one count but fewer than ten. The J gene is TRBJ2-4, the V gene TRBV6-2 or TRBV6-3, with D perhaps matching TRBD2 (6 bases). V lost 9 bases and J 7 bases, leaving 13 bases between the germline ends. CDR1 is MNHEY, CDR2 SVGEGT, per germline. CDR3 length: 12 residues. In nucleotides, the CDR3 is TGTGCCAGTCGACCGGAGGGGAACATTCAGTACTTC. Translating it yields CASRPEGNIQYF.

The CDR3, as DNA: TGTGCCAGCAGCCCCGGGAAAAATGGGGGTGAGCAGTTCTTC. It is translated as CASSPGKNGGEQFF. The gene calls are TRBV7-9 and TRBJ2-1; D tentatively reads TRBD1 or TRBD2 (5 bases each). The CDR3 consists of 14 residues. The germline V gene encodes CDR1 SEHNR and CDR2 FQNEAQ (reference sequence). V was shortened by 5 bases and J by 9 bases, with 17 bases between the two germline ends.

This chain joins TRBV27 and TRBJ2-3; 14 nucleotides line up with TRBD2. Per germline, CDR1 MNHEY and CDR2 SMNVEV (reference sequence). The CDR3 is 18 residues long. V shed 3 bases, J shed 4 bases, and the junction held 9 bases outside the gene matches. The CDR3 DNA is TGTGCCAGCAGTTTGTTTGGGACTAGCGGGAGCCCGGCAGATACGCAGTATTTT. Translated, it gives CASSLFGTSGSPADTQYF.

This clonotype occurred a few times. The chain combines TRBV20-1 with TRBJ1-5, with a tentative D call TRBD1 (5 bases). There are 15 residues in the CDR3. Trimming shortened V by 0 bases and J by 5 bases, and 14 bases separated the two germline ends. Per germline, CDR1 DFQATT and CDR2 SNEGSKA (reference sequence). The CDR3 DNA is TGCAGTGCTAGAGATGGCGCGGGACGCCATCAGCCCCAGCATTTT. Translation: CSARDGAGRHQPQHF.